This TCR beta chain was recovered during a study of siplizumab effects on memory and regulatory T cells. CDR3 size: 13 residues. CDR1 and CDR2 (germline): SGHTS, YDEGEE. V lost 4 bases to trimming and J lost 1 base, with 8 bases between them. It was approximately 9.8 x 10^4 TCR templates that were assayed per sample. Clones were read by immunoSEQ multiplex PCR, and TCRdb kept only the in-frame ones, dropping some. The sample gives more than 85,000 clones, just over 90% of which show up once; around 0.32% is in the top ten. Findings and caveats of the study: Both greater diversity than memory cells and a major contribution to the alloresponse seemed to characterize naive T cells. Roughly 80-96% of proliferating CD4+ or CD8+ clones lacked a naive or memory phenotype that could be assigned.

Details on this clone: Its antigen remains unknown.

The J gene is TRBJ1-1, the V gene TRBV5-8; D unresolved. The origin of this receptor is a human donor in good health. The source material was CD4+ T cells sorted from blood. CDR3 in amino acids: CASSTRENTEAFF. Written as DNA, the CDR3 is TGTGCCAGCAGCACCCGGGAGAACACTGAAGCTTTCTTT.